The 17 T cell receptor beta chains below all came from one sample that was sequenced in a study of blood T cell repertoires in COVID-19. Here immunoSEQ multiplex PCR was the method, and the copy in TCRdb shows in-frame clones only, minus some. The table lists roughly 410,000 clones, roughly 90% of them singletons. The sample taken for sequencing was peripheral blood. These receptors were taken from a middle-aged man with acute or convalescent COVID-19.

For the CDR3, the DNA is TGTGCCAGTAGTATATCCCGTCGGAGGGCGAACACTGAAGCTTTCTTT. It encodes CASSISRRRANTEAFF. This sequence joins TRBV19 and TRBJ1-1; D is unclear. The CDR3 sequence is 16 residues long. V dropped 2 bases and J dropped 1 base, with 14 bases sitting between them. Germline V CDR1 and CDR2: LNHDA, SQIVND (reference sequence).

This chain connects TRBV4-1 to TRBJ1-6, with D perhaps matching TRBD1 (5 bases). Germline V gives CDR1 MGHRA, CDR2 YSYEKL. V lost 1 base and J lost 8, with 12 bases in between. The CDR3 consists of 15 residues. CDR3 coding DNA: TGCGCCAGCAGCCAAGTCTCCAGGGCTGATTCACCCCTCCACTTT. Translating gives CASSQVSRADSPLHF.

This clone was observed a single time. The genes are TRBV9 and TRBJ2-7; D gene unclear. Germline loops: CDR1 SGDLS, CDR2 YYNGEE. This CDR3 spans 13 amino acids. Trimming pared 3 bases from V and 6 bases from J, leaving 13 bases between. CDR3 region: CASSDSWASEQYF. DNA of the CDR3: TGTGCCAGCAGCGATTCGTGGGCGAGCGAGCAGTACTTC.

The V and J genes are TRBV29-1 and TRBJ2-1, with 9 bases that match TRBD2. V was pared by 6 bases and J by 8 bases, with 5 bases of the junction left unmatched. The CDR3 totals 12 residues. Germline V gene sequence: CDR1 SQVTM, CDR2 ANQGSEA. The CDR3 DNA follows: TGCAGCGTAGAGGGACTAGCCGATGAGCAGTTCTTC. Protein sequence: CSVEGLADEQFF.

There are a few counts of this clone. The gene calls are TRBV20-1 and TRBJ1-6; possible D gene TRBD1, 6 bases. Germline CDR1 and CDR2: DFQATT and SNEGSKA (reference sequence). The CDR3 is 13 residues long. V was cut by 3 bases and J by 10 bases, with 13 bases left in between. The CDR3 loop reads CSASLQGISPLHF. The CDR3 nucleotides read TGCAGTGCTAGTCTACAGGGTATATCACCCCTCCACTTT.

In nucleotides, the CDR3 is TGTGCCACCAGTGACCACGACAGGGGACGGGGCTACACCTTC. Its protein is CATSDHDRGRGYTF. This rearrangement joins TRBV24-1 to TRBJ1-2; 8 positions match TRBD1. CDR3 length equals 14 residues. Unmatched junction bases numbered 8, after V lost 4 bases and J lost 8 bases. CDR1 and CDR2 from the germline V gene are KGHDR and SFDVKD.

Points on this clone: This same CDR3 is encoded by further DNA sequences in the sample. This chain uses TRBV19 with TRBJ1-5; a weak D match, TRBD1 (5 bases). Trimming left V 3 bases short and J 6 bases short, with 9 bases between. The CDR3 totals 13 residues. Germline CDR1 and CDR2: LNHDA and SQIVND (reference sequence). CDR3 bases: TGTGCCAGTAGTATCCAGGGAGGTCAGCCCCAGCATTTT. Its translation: CASSIQGGQPQHF.

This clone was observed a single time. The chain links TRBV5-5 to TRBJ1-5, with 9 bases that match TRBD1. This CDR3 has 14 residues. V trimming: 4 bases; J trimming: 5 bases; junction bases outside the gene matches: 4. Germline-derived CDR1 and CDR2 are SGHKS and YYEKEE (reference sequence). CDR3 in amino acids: CASSPGQGHQPQHF. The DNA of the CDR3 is TGTGCCAGCAGCCCCGGACAGGGGCATCAGCCCCAGCATTTT.

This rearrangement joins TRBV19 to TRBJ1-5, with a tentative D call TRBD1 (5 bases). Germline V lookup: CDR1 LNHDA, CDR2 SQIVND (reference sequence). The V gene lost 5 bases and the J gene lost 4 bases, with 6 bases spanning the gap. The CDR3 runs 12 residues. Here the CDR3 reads CASSAGNQPQHF. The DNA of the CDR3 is TGTGCCAGTAGTGCAGGGAATCAGCCCCAGCATTTT.

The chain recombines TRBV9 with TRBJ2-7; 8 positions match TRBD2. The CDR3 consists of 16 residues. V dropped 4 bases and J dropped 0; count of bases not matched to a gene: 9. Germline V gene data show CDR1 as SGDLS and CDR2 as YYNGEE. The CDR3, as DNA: TGTGCCAGCAGCCCCACCCAACTAGCGGACTCCTACGAGCAGTACTTC. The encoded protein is CASSPTQLADSYEQYF.

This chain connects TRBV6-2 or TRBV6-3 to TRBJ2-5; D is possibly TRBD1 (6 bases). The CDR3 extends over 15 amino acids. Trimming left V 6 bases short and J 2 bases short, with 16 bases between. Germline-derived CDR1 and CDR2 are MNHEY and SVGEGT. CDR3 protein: CASSLRQVGQETQYF. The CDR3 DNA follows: TGTGCCAGCAGCCTCCGACAGGTTGGGCAAGAGACCCAGTACTTC.

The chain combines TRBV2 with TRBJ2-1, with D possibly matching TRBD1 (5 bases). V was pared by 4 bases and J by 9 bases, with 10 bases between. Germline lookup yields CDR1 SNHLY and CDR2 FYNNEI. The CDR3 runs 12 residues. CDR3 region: CASSGTGIEQFF. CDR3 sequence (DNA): TGTGCCAGCAGTGGAACAGGCATTGAGCAGTTCTTC.

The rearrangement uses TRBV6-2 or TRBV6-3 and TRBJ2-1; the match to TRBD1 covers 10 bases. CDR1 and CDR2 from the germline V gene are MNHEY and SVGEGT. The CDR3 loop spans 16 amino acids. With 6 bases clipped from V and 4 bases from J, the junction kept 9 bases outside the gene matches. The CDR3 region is CASSTSGQGRYNEQFF. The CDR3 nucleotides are TGTGCCAGCAGCACTTCGGGACAGGGGAGGTACAATGAGCAGTTCTTC.

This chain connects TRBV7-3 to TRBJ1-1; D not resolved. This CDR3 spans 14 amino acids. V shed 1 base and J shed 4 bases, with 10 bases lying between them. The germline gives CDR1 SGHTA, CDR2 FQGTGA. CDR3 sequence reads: CASSLSPRGTEAFF. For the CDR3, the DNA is TGTGCCAGCAGCTTAAGTCCCCGAGGCACTGAAGCTTTCTTT.

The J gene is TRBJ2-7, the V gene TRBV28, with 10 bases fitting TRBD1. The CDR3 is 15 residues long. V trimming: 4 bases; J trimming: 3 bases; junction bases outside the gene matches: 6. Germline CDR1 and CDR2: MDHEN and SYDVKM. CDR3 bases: TGTGCCAGCAGTTCCCGGGACAGGGGATACTACGAGCAGTACTTC. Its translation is CASSSRDRGYYEQYF.

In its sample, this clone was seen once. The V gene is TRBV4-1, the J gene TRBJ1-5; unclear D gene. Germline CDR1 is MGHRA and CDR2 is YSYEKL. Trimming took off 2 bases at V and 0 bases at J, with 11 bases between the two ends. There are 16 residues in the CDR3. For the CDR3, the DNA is TGCGCCAGCAGCCAACAAGTAGCGCATAGCAATCAGCCCCAGCATTTT. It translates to CASSQQVAHSNQPQHF.

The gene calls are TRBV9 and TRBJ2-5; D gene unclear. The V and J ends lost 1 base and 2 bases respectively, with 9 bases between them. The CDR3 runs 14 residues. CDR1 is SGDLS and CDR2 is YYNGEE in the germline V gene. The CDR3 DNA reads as TGTGCCAGCAGCGTATCCAGTCAACAAGAGACCCAGTACTTC. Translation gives CASSVSSQQETQYF.